The 6 T cell receptor beta chains in this list originate from one sample, sequenced in a study of shared clonotypes between healthy human individuals. This table comes from immunoSEQ multiplex PCR, and its TCRdb copy is limited to in-frame clones, with some not included. The sample has about 2.3 million clones, approximately 90% seen once. Sequences were obtained from naive CD4+ T cells from PBMCs. Subset denoted: CD45RA+ positively selected. All receptors derive from a man aged 18 to 30 in good health. Some clones in this sample may be carry-over from other donors' samples.

The gene calls are TRBV25-1 and TRBJ1-4; the D is unclear. This CDR3 contains 14 residues. Germline V gene sequence: CDR1 MGHDK, CDR2 SYGVNS. V was trimmed by 1 base and J by 6 bases, leaving 9 bases between them. This chain's CDR3 is CASSESRKDEKLFF. CDR3 in DNA: TGTGCCAGCAGTGAATCACGGAAGGATGAAAAACTGTTTTTT.

This chain uses TRBV5-1 with TRBJ2-1; 7 positions agree with TRBD2. This CDR3 has 16 residues. The V segment lost 4 bases and the J segment 6 bases; nucleotides outside the gene matches: 13. CDR1 and CDR2 (germline): SGHRS, YFSETQ. The CDR3 protein is CASSPRVASGGNEQFF. The DNA for the CDR3 is TGCGCCAGCAGCCCTAGGGTGGCTAGCGGAGGCAATGAGCAGTTCTTC. Variable domain in full (rest from reference TRBV5-1 and TRBJ2-1): KAGVTQTPRYLIKTRGQQVTLSCSPISGHRSVSWYQQTPGQGLQFLFEYFSETQRNKGNFPGRFSGRQFSNSRSEMNVSTLELGDSALYLCASSPRVASGGNEQFFGPGTRLTVL.

The chain couples TRBV28 to TRBJ1-2; D remains ambiguous. The germline V gene has CDR1 MDHEN and CDR2 SYDVKM. Trimming stripped 5 bases from V and 1 base from J, with 14 bases between. The CDR3 sequence is 15 residues long. This CDR3 reads CASSRPLGLNYGYTF. DNA for the CDR3: TGTGCCAGCAGTCGACCACTCGGGCTTAACTATGGCTACACCTTC.

The J gene is TRBJ2-1, the V gene TRBV15; 9 bases align to TRBD2. This CDR3 region has 20 residues. V was pared by 5 bases and J by 0 bases, with 17 bases of the junction left unmatched. Germline V lookup: CDR1 LNHNV, CDR2 YYDKDF (reference sequence). CDR3 in DNA: TGTGCCACCAGCTCTCAGGCCAGCGGGAGGTCGAGAAGCTCCTACAATGAGCAGTTCTTC. Its protein product is CATSSQASGRSRSSYNEQFF.

This chain connects TRBV14 to TRBJ1-3; D may be TRBD1 (5 bases). This CDR3 spans 16 amino acids. Trimming stripped 3 bases from V and 3 bases from J, with 15 bases between. CDR1 and CDR2 (germline): SGHDN, FVKESK. The CDR3 DNA is TGTGCCAGCAGCCAGCGCCGAGGGGCGCTTGGAAACACCATATATTTT. It translates to CASSQRRGALGNTIYF.

V gene TRBV11-3 combines with J gene TRBJ1-5; D gene uncertain. The CDR3 extends over 10 amino acids. V was trimmed by 5 bases and J by 10 bases, leaving 6 bases between them. Germline V gene data show CDR1 as SGHNT and CDR2 as YENEEA. CDR3 sequence reads: CASSPSPQHF. The CDR3 nucleotides are TGTGCCAGCAGCCCCTCACCCCAGCATTTT.